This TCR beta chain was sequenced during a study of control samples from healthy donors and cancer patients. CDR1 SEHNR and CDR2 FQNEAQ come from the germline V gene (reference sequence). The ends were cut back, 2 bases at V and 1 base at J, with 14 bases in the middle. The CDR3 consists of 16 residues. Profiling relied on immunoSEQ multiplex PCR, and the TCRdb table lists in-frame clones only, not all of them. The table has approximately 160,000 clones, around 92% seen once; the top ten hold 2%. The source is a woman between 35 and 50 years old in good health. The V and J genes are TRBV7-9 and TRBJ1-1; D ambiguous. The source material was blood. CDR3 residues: CASSLSANSRNTEAFF. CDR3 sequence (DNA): TGTGCCAGCAGCTTATCCGCTAACAGCCGGAACACTGAAGCTTTCTTT.